Below, one T cell receptor (beta chain) is given with its context. The specificity of this receptor is unknown. Per-nucleotide qualities are absent, and no much larger clonotype sits a single base away. These data come from a study of identical twins (dated by TCRdb to 2016 to 2017). Regarding the complete study: To test whether fetal clonotypes persist, the study used deep sequencing on TCR alpha and beta repertoires from monozygotic twins, unrelated adults of various ages, and cord blood. To rule out contamination, the twin experiments were replicated at different times with different library preparation protocols. Overall study results and their limits: Compared with coincidental sharing between unrelated individuals, an excess of low generation-probability sequences was observed among out-of-frame TCR alpha sequences shared between twins. Zero-insertion analyses could be partly confounded by invariant T cells such as MAIT and iNKT, though diverse VJ usage argued against such confounding for most clonotypes. The excess sharing between twins in beta out-of-frame sequences was weaker because fewer shared sequences reduced the signal-to-noise ratio. Because the same donors could not be followed over many years, the conclusions depended on cross-sectional statistical analysis. Fewer insertions were carried by abundant cord blood beta clonotypes; a weaker similar trend was observed in young adult naive repertoires, while no such trend was observed in memory repertoires. In monozygotic twins, out-of-frame TCR alpha sharing was systematically underestimated by recombination models, although the models agreed with sharing between unrelated individuals.

Via the germline V gene, CDR1 is MNHEY and CDR2 SVGAGI. For this chain, trimming is 2 bases at the V end and 10 bases at the J end, and the number of junction bases without a gene match is 7. The CDR3 starts with the cysteine, ends with the phenylalanine, and has 15 residues. The retained sequence is limited to the CDR3, 45 bases, with the frame set at the first base. The library was prepared using 5' RACE. For sequencing, an Illumina HiSeq 2000 was employed. A universal primer binding site was introduced by template switching, and a unique molecular identifier was present in the final cDNA, enabling accurate counting of TCR cDNA molecules. First-strand cDNA for TCR alpha and beta chains was synthesized from specific primers in the conserved constant-segment region. To control for contamination, every cDNA library carried two barcodes: a SMART-Mk sample barcode plus Illumina barcodes. Two successive PCR steps introduced TruSeq adapter sequences along with Illumina sample barcodes. The Illumina HiSeq platform was used with custom primers to sequence TCR alpha and beta cDNA libraries. From the authors' description of their analysis: Unique molecular identifiers were extracted from raw reads with MiGEC, and CDR3 positions were determined with MiXCR. For each individual, recombination models were inferred using an EM algorithm with the repgenHMM and IGoR tools. Shared clonotypes were analyzed with the tcR package in R, and sharing was normalized by the product of cloneset sizes. Out-of-frame nonproductive sequences were analyzed to study raw recombination free of thymic and clonal selection effects. The public reads were reanalyzed by TCRdb: fastp trimming at Q25, MiXCR alignment, in-frame beta chains only. Rows with one shared CDR3 protein collapse into an entry with the most common genes and DNA. TCRdb assigned the V and J calls; the authors' analysis was not used. The sample table lists over 550,000 distinct CDR3 sequences, roughly 7.1% of them with a count of one. The ten largest account for roughly 1.6% of the sample.

Only healthy Caucasian donors were included. Three pairs of female monozygotic twins, all aged roughly 18 to 29 years, were included in the twin cohort. Peripheral blood mononuclear cells were used as the source from which RNA for TCR libraries was isolated. The sample also formed part of further work on yellow fever vaccine responses in identical twins. As the second paper documents: According to the authors, in identical twins the way T cells responded to vaccination appeared partly convergent and partly personalized. The study precisely tracked vaccine-responding T cell clones in identical twins.

The receptor was derived from a woman under 30 in good health. The sequencing input was PBMCs. The sequence joins TRBV6-5 to TRBJ1-6, with 8 bases in between that match TRBD1. CDR3 reads: CASSYTPDRASPLHF. In nucleotide form, the sequence is TGTGCCAGCAGTTACACCCCGGACAGGGCATCACCCCTCCACTTT.